This T cell receptor beta chain appears in the sequencing data of a study of cytomegalovirus exposure and HLA in healthy donors. General study results and limits: Presence/absence analysis assumed near-uniform sequencing depth across donors. A list of 164 TCR beta chains associated with cytomegalovirus was given.

The PCR used 60 Vbeta and 13 Jbeta primers. The repertoire was sequenced with immunoSEQ multiplex PCR; TCRdb's copy has only in-frame clones and lacks some. The data contain roughly 200,000 clones, roughly 80% of them seen just once; the ten biggest clones take up about 3%. Germline CDR1 reads SGHNT; CDR2 reads YYREEE (reference sequence). Losses at the gene ends were 2 bases for V and 9 bases for J; bases not matched to a gene: 1. There are 12 residues in the CDR3. Concerning this clone itself: Its antigen is currently unknown.

Donors likely had unrecorded immune exposures despite being nominally healthy when sampled. V and J are TRBV5-4 and TRBJ2-3; TRBD2 matches at 9 bases. The clonotype comes from a young man in good health and CMV-seronegative. Sequences were obtained from PBMCs. CDR3 coding DNA: TGTGCCAGCAGCTTTACTAGCGGGACGCAGTATTTT. Translation: CASSFTSGTQYF.